The clone carrying this T cell receptor (beta chain) was seen repeatedly, ten times or more. The data were taken from a study of regulatory T cells in long-lasting Graves disease. At the level of the study: For a period under 3 months, newly diagnosed Graves' patients had taken antithyroid drugs.

V was cut by 5 bases and J by 1 base, with 14 bases left in between. There are 15 residues in the CDR3. CDR1 is SGHTA, CDR2 FQGNSA, per germline. Time point given: newly diagnosed GD, antithyroid drugs for less than 3 months. RNA extracted from PBMCs served as the sequencing template. Into tubes containing EDTA, approximately 8.9 milliliters of peripheral blood were drawn. Combining iRepertoire HTBI primers with Arm-PCR of CDR3 regions, the authors built TCR beta libraries. Each CDR3 protein gets one entry after TCRdb re-called the multiplex PCR reads with MiXCR. This sample has approximately 400,000 distinct CDR3 sequences, with 12% found just once. A further study also used this sample, focusing on T cells in Graves' hyperthyroidism and ophthalmopathy. As that report states: TCR CDR3 underwent first-round RT-PCR with the HTBI primer set. Peripheral blood also featured most of the thyroid clonotypes expanded above 0.001.

The receptor was derived from a woman under 30 with Graves disease. The chain has TRBV7-2 and TRBJ1-1; perhaps TRBD1 as D (6 bases). The sample was peripheral blood mononuclear cells (PBMCs), taken at new diagnosis, from a patient treated with antithyroid drugs. CDR3 sequence reads: CASSRVGQRNTEAFF. The CDR3 bases are TGTGCCAGCAGCAGGGTCGGACAGCGGAACACTGAAGCTTTCTTT.